A single sample is the source of the 20 T cell receptor beta chains below, sequenced in a study of cytomegalovirus exposure and HLA in healthy donors. The PCR employed 60 Vbeta primers together with 13 Jbeta primers. TCRdb keeps only in-frame clones here, not all; method: immunoSEQ multiplex PCR. The sample has around 190,000 clones; 65% to 85% are singletons. The sample consisted of PBMCs. The receptors here all came from a female donor in good health and CMV-seronegative.

The J gene is TRBJ2-4, the V gene TRBV20-1; 7 positions match TRBD1. The CDR3 has 11 residues. V lost 4 bases and J lost 7; bases outside the gene matches: 1. CDR1 is DFQATT and CDR2 is SNEGSKA in the germline V gene (reference sequence). The CDR3 nucleotides read TGCAGTGCTAAAGGGGGCAACATTCAGTACTTC. Its translation: CSAKGGNIQYF.

This chain joins TRBV6-1 and TRBJ2-1, with a weak D call TRBD2 (7 bases). The length of the CDR3 is 16 residues. The V end lost 2 bases, the J end lost 1 base, and 12 bases lay between the germline ends. Germline CDR1 MNHNS, CDR2 SASEGT. The CDR3 sequence: CASSERGGGSYNEQFF. The CDR3 DNA reads as TGTGCCAGCAGTGAAAGGGGGGGCGGATCCTACAATGAGCAGTTCTTC.

This clone was recorded a few times. The genes are TRBV18 and TRBJ2-7; D is unresolved. Trimming left V 3 bases short and J 0 bases short, with 12 bases between. CDR3 length: 15 amino acids. In germline, CDR1 is KGHSH, CDR2 LQKENI. This CDR3 reads CASSPRDVYSYEQYF. The CDR3 bases are TGTGCCAGCTCACCGCGAGATGTCTACTCCTACGAGCAGTACTTC.

This chain uses TRBV28 with TRBJ2-7; possible D gene TRBD2, 6 bases. Trimming stripped 2 bases from V and 5 bases from J, with 16 bases between. The germline gives CDR1 MDHEN, CDR2 SYDVKM. The length of the CDR3 is 15 residues. The chain's CDR3 is CASSLIGREGHEQYF. The CDR3 DNA is TGTGCCAGCAGTTTAATCGGGCGGGAAGGGCACGAGCAGTACTTC. Full variable domain (remainder filled in from reference TRBV28 and TRBJ2-7): DVKVTQSSRYLVKRTGEKVFLECVQDMDHENMFWYRQDPGLGLRLIYFSYDVKMKEKGDIPEGYSVSREKKERFSLILESASTNQTSMYLCASSLIGREGHEQYFGPGTRLTVT.

The CDR3 DNA is TGTGCCAGCAGTTTGCTAGCGGGGGGAGATACCGGGGAGCTGTTTTTT. Protein product: CASSLLAGGDTGELFF. The chain is built from TRBV6-6 and TRBJ2-2; 11 bases match TRBD2. Germline V gene data show CDR1 as MNHNY and CDR2 as SVGAGI (reference sequence). There are 16 residues in the CDR3. The trim removed 4 bases at V and 5 bases at J, leaving 6 bases unmatched.

The chain joins TRBV6-6 to TRBJ2-5; D is possibly TRBD2 (5 bases). The J call may be incorrect, as the DNA end agrees better with TRBJ2-7. Germline CDR1 and CDR2: MNHNY and SVGAGI (reference sequence). The CDR3 has 14 residues. CDR3 bases: TGTGCCAGCAGTTCAACGAGCGGAGATTACGAGCAGTACTTC. This codes for CASSSTSGDYEQYF.

This clone was recorded a few times. This chain uses TRBV30 with TRBJ1-1; possibly TRBD1 for D (5 bases). This CDR3 has 14 residues. Trimming cost V 2 bases and J 0 bases, with 10 bases left between them. The V gene's germline CDR1 is GTSNPN and CDR2 SVGIG (reference sequence). CDR3 in amino acids: CAWSPPGLNTEAFF. CDR3 nucleotide sequence: TGTGCCTGGAGTCCCCCAGGGCTGAACACTGAAGCTTTCTTT.

The chain employs TRBV12-5 and TRBJ2-2, with 10 nucleotides matching TRBD1. The CDR3 covers 17 residues. CDR1 is LGHNT, CDR2 FRNRAP, per germline. With V trimmed by 1 base and J by 4 bases, 6 bases remained unmatched. CDR3 sequence reads: CASGLAAGTGVTGELFF. CDR3 in DNA: TGTGCTAGTGGTTTGGCTGCCGGGACAGGGGTCACCGGGGAGCTGTTTTTT.

This clone counts as medium-sized (0.01 to 0.1%). J is TRBJ1-1 and V is TRBV4-1; TRBD1 might be the D (6 bases). The V gene's germline CDR1 is MGHRA and CDR2 YSYEKL. This CDR3 has 14 residues. With 4 bases removed from V and 7 bases from J, the gap between germline ends came to 16 bases. Here the CDR3 reads CASSPQQGYVEAFF. DNA for the CDR3: TGCGCCAGCAGCCCTCAACAGGGTTACGTTGAAGCTTTCTTT.

This clone turned up a few times. The chain carries TRBV5-1 and TRBJ1-1; perhaps TRBD1 as D (5 bases). The CDR3 consists of 18 residues. Germline V CDR1 and CDR2: SGHRS, YFSETQ. V was trimmed by 4 bases and J by 0 bases, leaving 22 bases between them. Here the CDR3 reads CASSNSGGRGGMNTEAFF. As DNA, the CDR3 is TGCGCCAGCAGCAATTCCGGGGGACGAGGAGGCATGAACACTGAAGCTTTCTTT.

The chain links TRBV15 to TRBJ2-1; D perhaps matches TRBD2 (6 bases). Germline lookup yields CDR1 LNHNV and CDR2 YYDKDF (reference sequence). The V end lost 7 bases, the J end lost 7 bases, and 17 bases lay between the germline ends. CDR3 length: 14 residues. The CDR3, as DNA: TGTGCCACCACCATATCGTCGGGGAGGAATGAGCAGTTCTTC. Translating it yields CATTISSGRNEQFF.

This clone has only a few counts. This chain joins TRBV4-1 and TRBJ2-7, with 8 positions matching TRBD2. Germline CDR1 reads MGHRA; CDR2 reads YSYEKL. This CDR3 has 19 amino acids. The V segment lost 1 base and the J segment 3 bases; nucleotides outside the gene matches: 17. DNA of the CDR3: TGCGCCAGCAGCCAAGTTCACTCCGGGACTAGTGGCGTGGTCTACGAGCAGTACTTC. This encodes CASSQVHSGTSGVVYEQYF.

This clone was seen more than once but under ten times. The same CDR3 also results from other DNA sequences found in this sample. The chain has TRBV27 and TRBJ1-1, with D uncertain. The CDR3 sequence is 12 residues long. Germline V gene data show CDR1 as MNHEY and CDR2 as SMNVEV (reference sequence). Between the trimmed V and J ends, which lost 3 bases and 4 bases, there was a span of 6 bases. The CDR3: CASSFRGTEAFF. The CDR3 nucleotides are TGTGCCAGCAGTTTTCGGGGCACTGAAGCTTTCTTT.

The chain combines TRBV5-4 with TRBJ2-1, with 10 bases identical to TRBD2. CDR1 is SGHNT and CDR2 is YYREEE in the germline V gene (reference sequence). The V and J ends lost 5 bases and 9 bases, in that order; junction bases with no gene match: 11. The CDR3 spans 15 residues. CDR3 protein: CASRLGLAGVGEQFF. DNA for the CDR3: TGTGCCAGCAGGCTTGGGCTAGCGGGGGTCGGTGAGCAGTTCTTC. Combining the CDR3 with reference TRBV5-4 and TRBJ2-1 gives the whole variable domain ETGVTQSPTHLIKTRGQQVTLRCSSQSGHNTVSWYQQALGQGPQFIFQYYREEENGRGNFPPRFSGLQFPNYSSELNVNALELDDSALYLCASRLGLAGVGEQFFGPGTRLTVL.

The chain employs TRBV2 and TRBJ2-5; tentatively, D is TRBD2 (6 bases). CDR1 and CDR2 (germline): SNHLY, FYNNEI. CDR3 length: 15 amino acids. The ends were cut back, 4 bases at V and 4 bases at J, with 16 bases in the middle. The CDR3 reads CASSGGVLGRETQYF. The CDR3, as DNA: TGTGCCAGCAGTGGAGGGGTACTCGGGAGAGAGACCCAGTACTTC.

The chain has TRBV5-1 and TRBJ2-5; the D gene is possibly TRBD1 (6 bases). TRBJ2-7 matches the DNA end more closely, so the J call is doubtful. CDR3 length equals 14 residues. The germline V gene has CDR1 SGHRS and CDR2 YFSETQ. The CDR3 reads CASSLDRVGYEQYF. The CDR3 nucleotides read TGCGCCAGCAGCTTGGACAGGGTTGGCTACGAGCAGTACTTC.

About this clone: The same CDR3 arises from other DNA sequences in this sample as well. The chain combines TRBV6-5 with TRBJ1-1; D uncertain. This CDR3 contains 13 residues. The V gene's germline CDR1 is MNHEY and CDR2 SVGAGI. The V end lost 0 bases, the J end lost 1 base, and 3 bases lay between the germline ends. CDR3 in DNA: TGTGCCAGCAGTTACTCTAGGAACACTGAAGCTTTCTTT. It translates to CASSYSRNTEAFF.

The chain combines TRBV7-2 with TRBJ1-5; no clear D gene. Per the germline V gene, CDR1 is SGHTA and CDR2 is FQGNSA. V dropped 3 bases and J dropped 3 bases, with 15 bases sitting between them. This CDR3 has 16 amino acids. The chain's CDR3 is CASSLERGLTNQPQHF. In nucleotides, the CDR3 is TGTGCCAGCAGCTTGGAGCGGGGTTTGACCAATCAGCCCCAGCATTTT.

The chain combines TRBV5-8 with TRBJ2-3; D is perhaps TRBD1 (6 bases). The CDR3 has 15 amino acids. The V end was cut by 0 bases, the J end by 0 bases, with 8 bases between. The germline V gene has CDR1 SGHTS and CDR2 YDEGEE. The CDR3 loop reads CASSLGDRSTDTQYF. CDR3 coding DNA: TGTGCCAGCAGCTTGGGTGACAGGAGCACAGATACGCAGTATTTT. The complete variable domain, with remaining parts taken from reference TRBV5-8 and TRBJ2-3, reads EAGVTQSPTHLIKTRGQQATLRCSPISGHTSVYWYQQALGLGLQFLLWYDEGEERNRGNFPPRFSGRQFPNYSSELNVNALELEDSALYLCASSLGDRSTDTQYFGPGTRLTVL.

CDR3 in amino acids: CASSLGIPGGYGYTF. For the CDR3, the DNA is TGCGCCAGCAGCTTGGGGATCCCAGGTGGCTATGGCTACACCTTC. The rearrangement joins TRBV5-1 to TRBJ1-2; D is uncertain. The germline V and J ends were trimmed by 0 bases and 4 bases, with 13 bases remaining between them. There are 15 residues in the CDR3. CDR1 and CDR2 (germline): SGHRS, YFSETQ.